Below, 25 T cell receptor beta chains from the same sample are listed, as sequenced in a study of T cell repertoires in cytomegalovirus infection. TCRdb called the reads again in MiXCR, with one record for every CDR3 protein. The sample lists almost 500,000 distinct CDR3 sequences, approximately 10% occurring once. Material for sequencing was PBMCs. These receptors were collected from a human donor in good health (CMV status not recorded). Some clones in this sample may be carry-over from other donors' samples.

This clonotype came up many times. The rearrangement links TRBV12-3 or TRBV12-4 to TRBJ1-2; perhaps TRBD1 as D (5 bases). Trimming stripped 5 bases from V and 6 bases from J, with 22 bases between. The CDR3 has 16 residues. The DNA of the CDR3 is TGTGCCAGCAGTCCCACTACGACCCGCTGGGGGGATGGCTACACCTTC. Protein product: CASSPTTTRWGDGYTF.

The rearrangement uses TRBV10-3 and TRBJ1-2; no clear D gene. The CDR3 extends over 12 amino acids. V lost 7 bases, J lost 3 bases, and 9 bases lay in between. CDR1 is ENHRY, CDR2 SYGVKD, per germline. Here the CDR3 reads CAINSLDYGYTF. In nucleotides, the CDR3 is TGTGCCATCAACAGTCTTGACTATGGCTACACCTTC.

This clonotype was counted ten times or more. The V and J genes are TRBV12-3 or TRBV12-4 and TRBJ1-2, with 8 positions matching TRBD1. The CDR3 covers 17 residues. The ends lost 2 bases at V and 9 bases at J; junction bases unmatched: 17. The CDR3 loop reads CASSLTRGLPELGSYTF. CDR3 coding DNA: TGTGCCAGCAGTTTAACCAGGGGGCTACCTGAACTAGGAAGCTACACCTTC.

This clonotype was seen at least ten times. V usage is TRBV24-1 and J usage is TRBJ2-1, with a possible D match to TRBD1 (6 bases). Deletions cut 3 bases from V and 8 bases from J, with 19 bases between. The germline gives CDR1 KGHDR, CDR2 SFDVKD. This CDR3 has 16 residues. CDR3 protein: CATSDPGQVPMDEQFF. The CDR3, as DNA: TGTGCCACCAGTGATCCGGGACAAGTCCCTATGGATGAGCAGTTCTTC.

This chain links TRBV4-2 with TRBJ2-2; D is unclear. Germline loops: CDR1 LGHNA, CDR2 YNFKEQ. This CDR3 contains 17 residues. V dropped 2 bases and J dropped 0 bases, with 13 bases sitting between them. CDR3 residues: CASSQSLQRSNTGELFF. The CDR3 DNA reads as TGTGCCAGCAGCCAATCTCTACAGAGATCGAACACCGGGGAGCTGTTTTTT.

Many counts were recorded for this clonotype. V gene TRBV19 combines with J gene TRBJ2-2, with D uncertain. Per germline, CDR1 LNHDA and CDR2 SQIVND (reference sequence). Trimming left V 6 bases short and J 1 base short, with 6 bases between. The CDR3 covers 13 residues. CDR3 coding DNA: TGTGCCAGTAGGAGGCAGAACACCGGGGAGCTGTTTTTT. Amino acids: CASRRQNTGELFF.

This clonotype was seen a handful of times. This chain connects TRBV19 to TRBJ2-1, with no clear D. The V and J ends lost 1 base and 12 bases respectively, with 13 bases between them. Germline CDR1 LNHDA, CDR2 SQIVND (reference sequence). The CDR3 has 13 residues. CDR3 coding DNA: TGTGCCAGTAGTATAGCTAACTCCGAAGGGCAGTTCTTC. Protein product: CASSIANSEGQFF. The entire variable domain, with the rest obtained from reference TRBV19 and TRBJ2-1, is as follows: DGGITQSPKYLFRKEGQNVTLSCEQNLNHDAMYWYRQDPGQGLRLIYYSQIVNDFQKGDIAEGYSVSREKKESFPLTVTSAQKNPTAFYLCASSIANSEGQFFGPGTRLTVL.

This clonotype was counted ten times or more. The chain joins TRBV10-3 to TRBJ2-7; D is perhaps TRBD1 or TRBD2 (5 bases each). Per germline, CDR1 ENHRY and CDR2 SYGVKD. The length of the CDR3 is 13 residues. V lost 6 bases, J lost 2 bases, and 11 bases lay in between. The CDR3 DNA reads TGTGCCATCAGGGGACCACAGACCTACGAGCAGTACTTC. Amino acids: CAIRGPQTYEQYF.

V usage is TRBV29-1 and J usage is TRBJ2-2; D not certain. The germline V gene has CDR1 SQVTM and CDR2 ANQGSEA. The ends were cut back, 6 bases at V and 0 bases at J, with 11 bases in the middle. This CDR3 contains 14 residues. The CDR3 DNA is TGCAGCGTCCCTACTCAGACGAACACCGGGGAGCTGTTTTTT. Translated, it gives CSVPTQTNTGELFF.

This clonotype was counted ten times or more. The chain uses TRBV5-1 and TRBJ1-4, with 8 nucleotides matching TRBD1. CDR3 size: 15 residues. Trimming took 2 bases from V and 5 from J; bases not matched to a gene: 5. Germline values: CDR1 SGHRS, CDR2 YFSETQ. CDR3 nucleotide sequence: TGCGCCAGCAGCTTCTCTACAGGGGGAAATGAAAAACTGTTTTTT. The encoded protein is CASSFSTGGNEKLFF.

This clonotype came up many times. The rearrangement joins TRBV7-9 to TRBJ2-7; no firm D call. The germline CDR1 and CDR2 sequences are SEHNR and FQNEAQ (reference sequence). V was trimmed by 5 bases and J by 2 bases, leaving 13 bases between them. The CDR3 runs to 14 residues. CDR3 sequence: CASSRSGLPYEQYF. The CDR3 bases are TGTGCCAGCAGCCGGTCTGGGCTCCCCTACGAGCAGTACTTC.

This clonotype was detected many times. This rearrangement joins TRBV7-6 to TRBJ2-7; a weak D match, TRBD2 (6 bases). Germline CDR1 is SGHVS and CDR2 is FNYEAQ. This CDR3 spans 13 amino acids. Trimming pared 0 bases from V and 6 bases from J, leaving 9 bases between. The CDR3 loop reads CASSLARAGEQYF. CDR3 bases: TGTGCCAGCAGCTTAGCGCGAGCGGGCGAGCAGTACTTC.

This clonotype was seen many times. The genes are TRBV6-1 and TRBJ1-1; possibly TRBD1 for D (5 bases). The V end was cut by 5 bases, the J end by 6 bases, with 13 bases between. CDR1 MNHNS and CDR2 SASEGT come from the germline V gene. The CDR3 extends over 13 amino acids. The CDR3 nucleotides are TGTGCCAGCAGTTTCCGACAGTTGGCTGAAGCTTTCTTT. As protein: CASSFRQLAEAFF.

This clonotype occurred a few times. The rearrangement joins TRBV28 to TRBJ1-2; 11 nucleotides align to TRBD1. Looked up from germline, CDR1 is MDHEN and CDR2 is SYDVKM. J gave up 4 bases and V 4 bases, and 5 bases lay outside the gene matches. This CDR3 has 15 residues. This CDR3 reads CASSSTGTGGYGYTF. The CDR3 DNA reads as TGTGCCAGCAGTTCCACCGGGACAGGGGGCTATGGCTACACCTTC.

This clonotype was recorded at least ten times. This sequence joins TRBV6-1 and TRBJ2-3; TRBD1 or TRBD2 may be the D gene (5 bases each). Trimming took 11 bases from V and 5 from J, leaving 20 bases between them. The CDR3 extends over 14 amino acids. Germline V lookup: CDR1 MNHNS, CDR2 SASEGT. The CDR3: CASMPGRNLDTQYF. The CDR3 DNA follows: TGTGCCTCTATGCCGGGACGAAACTTAGATACGCAGTATTTT.

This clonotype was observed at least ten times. The CDR3 sequence: CASSVVKGPLNTEAFF. Here the CDR3 DNA reads TGTGCCAGCAGCGTAGTGAAAGGGCCGTTGAACACTGAAGCTTTCTTT. The chain joins TRBV9 to TRBJ1-1; no definite D call. The V and J ends lost 0 bases and 0 bases respectively, with 12 bases between them. The germline CDR1 and CDR2 sequences are SGDLS and YYNGEE. The CDR3 totals 16 residues.

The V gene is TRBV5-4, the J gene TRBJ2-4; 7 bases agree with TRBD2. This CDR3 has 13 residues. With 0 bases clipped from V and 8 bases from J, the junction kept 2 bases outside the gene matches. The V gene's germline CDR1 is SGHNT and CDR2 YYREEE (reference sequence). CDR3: CASSLERGDIQYF. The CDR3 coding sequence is TGTGCCAGCAGCTTGGAGCGGGGTGACATTCAGTACTTC.

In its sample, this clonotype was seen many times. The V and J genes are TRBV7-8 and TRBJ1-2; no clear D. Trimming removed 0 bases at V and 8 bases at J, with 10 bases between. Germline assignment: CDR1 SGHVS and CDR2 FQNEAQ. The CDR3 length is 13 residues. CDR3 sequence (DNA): TGTGCCAGCAGCTTAGCTTTCGGGGAGGGCTACACCTTC. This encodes CASSLAFGEGYTF.

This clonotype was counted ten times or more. CDR3 amino acids: CASSIEDRRGTDTQYF. The CDR3, as DNA: TGTGCCAGTAGTATAGAAGACAGGAGGGGCACAGATACGCAGTATTTT. This rearrangement joins TRBV19 to TRBJ2-3; D is tentatively TRBD1 or TRBD2 (6 bases each). The V gene lost 0 bases and the J gene lost 1 base, with 11 bases spanning the gap. Germline CDR1 and CDR2: LNHDA and SQIVND (reference sequence). The CDR3 is 16 residues long.

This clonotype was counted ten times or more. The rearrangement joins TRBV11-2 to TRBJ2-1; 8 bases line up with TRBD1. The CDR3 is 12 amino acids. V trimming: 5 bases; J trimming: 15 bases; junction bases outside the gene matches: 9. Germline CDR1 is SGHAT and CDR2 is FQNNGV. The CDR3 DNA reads TGTGCCAGCAGCAATCCGGACAGGGAAAGGTTCTTC. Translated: CASSNPDRERFF.

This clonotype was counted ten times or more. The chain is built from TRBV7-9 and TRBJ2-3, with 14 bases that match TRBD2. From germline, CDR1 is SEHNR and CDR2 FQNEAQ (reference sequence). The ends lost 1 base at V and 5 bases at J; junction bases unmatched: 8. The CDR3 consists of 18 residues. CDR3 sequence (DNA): TGTGCCAGCAGCTTAGTTGGGACTAGCGGGGGACGGGGAGATACGCAGTATTTT. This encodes CASSLVGTSGGRGDTQYF.

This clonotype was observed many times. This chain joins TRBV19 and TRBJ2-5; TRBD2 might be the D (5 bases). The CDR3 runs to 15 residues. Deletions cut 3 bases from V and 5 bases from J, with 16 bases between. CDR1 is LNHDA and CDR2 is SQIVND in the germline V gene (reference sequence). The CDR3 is CASSIASGRWETQYF. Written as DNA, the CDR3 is TGTGCCAGTAGTATTGCGAGCGGCCGGTGGGAGACCCAGTACTTC. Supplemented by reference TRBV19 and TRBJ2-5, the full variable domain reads DGGITQSPKYLFRKEGQNVTLSCEQNLNHDAMYWYRQDPGQGLRLIYYSQIVNDFQKGDIAEGYSVSREKKESFPLTVTSAQKNPTAFYLCASSIASGRWETQYFGPGTRLLVL.

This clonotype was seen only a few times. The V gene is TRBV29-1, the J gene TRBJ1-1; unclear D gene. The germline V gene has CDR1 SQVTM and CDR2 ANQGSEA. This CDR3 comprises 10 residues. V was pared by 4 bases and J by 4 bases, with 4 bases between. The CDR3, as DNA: TGCAGCGTTGCACTCACTGAAGCTTTCTTT. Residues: CSVALTEAFF. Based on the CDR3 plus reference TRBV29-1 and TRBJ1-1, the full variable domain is SAVISQKPSRDICQRGTSLTIQCQVDSQVTMMFWYRQQPGQSLTLIATANQGSEATYESGFVIDKFPISRPNLTFSTLTVSNMSPEDSSIYLCSVALTEAFFGQGTRLTVV.

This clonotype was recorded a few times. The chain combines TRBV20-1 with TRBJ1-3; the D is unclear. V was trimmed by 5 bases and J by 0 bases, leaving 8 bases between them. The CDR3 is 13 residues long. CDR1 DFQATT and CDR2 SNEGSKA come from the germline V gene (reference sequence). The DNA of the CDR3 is TGCAGTGCTCCCTCAAGCTCTGGAAACACCATATATTTT. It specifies CSAPSSSGNTIYF.

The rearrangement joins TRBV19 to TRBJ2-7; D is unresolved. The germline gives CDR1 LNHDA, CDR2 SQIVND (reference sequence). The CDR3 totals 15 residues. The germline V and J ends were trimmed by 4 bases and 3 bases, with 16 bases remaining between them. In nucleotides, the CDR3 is TGTGCCAGTAGTAAGGGTACGTATGGAAACTACGAGCAGTACTTC. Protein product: CASSKGTYGNYEQYF.